This T cell receptor (beta chain) was captured in a study of T cells in Graves' hyperthyroidism and ophthalmopathy. Study details: Pretreatment peripheral blood was obtained at initial diagnosis.

Notes on the study in general: From stable hyperthyroidism, ophthalmopathy was set apart by a 13 V-J model. Expanded thyroid clonotypes (above 0.001) were mostly also found in blood.

This blood was taken when hyperthyroidism was first diagnosed, before any ophthalmopathy symptoms existed. There are many counts of this clonotype. Antigen specificity is unknown. RNA transcripts provided the source from which TCR beta CDR3 regions were amplified. Researchers ran a first-round RT-PCR on the TCR CDR3 using the HTBI primer set. Via MiXCR, TCRdb re-called the multiplex PCR reads, giving one row per CDR3 protein. The table lists around 300,000 distinct CDR3 sequences, approximately 16% of them singletons, with 30% to 35% in the top ten. The CDR3 is 17 amino acids. Trimming took off 1 base at V and 6 bases at J, with 18 bases between the two ends. Germline V gene sequence: CDR1 MNHEY, CDR2 SVGAGI.

The sample consisted of blood. The receptor comes from a woman between 45 and 65 years old with Graves' hyperthyroidism that later progressed to Graves' ophthalmopathy. The J gene is TRBJ2-2, the V gene TRBV6-5, with D perhaps TRBD2 (5 bases). The CDR3 reads CASSYFPPGGGPGELFF. DNA for the CDR3: TGTGCCAGCAGTTACTTCCCCCCGGGCGGAGGTCCCGGGGAGCTGTTTTTT.